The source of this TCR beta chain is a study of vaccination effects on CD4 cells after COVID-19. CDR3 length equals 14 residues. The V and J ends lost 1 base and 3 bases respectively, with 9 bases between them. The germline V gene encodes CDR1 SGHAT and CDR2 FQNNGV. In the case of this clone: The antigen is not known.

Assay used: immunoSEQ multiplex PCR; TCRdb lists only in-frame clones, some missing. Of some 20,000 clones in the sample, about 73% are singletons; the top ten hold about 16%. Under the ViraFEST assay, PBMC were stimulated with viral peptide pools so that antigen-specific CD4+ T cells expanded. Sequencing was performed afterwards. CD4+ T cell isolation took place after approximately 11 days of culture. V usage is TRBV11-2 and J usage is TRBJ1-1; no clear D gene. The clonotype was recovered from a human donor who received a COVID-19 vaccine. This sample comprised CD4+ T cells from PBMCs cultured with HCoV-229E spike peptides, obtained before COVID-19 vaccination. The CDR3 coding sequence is TGTGCCAGCAGCTTAGCGTTGGGCGACACTGAAGCTTTCTTT. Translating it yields CASSLALGDTEAFF.